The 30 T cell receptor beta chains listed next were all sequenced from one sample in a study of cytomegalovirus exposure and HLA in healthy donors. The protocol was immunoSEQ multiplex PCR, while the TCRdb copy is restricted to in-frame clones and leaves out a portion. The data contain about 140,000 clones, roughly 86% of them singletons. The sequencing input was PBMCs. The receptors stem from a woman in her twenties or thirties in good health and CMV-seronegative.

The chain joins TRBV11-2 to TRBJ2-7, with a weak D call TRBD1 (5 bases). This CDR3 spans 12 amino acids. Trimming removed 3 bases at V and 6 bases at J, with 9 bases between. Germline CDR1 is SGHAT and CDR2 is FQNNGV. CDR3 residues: CASSFRQTEQYF. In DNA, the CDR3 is TGTGCCAGCAGCTTTAGACAGACCGAGCAGTACTTC.

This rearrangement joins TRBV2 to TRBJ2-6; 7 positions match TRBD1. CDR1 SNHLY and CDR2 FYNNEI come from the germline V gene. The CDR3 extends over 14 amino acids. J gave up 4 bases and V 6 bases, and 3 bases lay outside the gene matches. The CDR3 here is CASRQGTGANVLTF. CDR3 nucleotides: TGTGCCAGCAGACAGGGGACCGGGGCCAACGTCCTGACTTTC. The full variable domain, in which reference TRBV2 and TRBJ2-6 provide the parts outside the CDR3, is EPEVTQTPSHQVTQMGQEVILRCVPISNHLYFYWYRQILGQKVEFLVSFYNNEISEKSEIFDDQFSVERPDGSNFTLKIRSTKLEDSAMYFCASRQGTGANVLTFGAGSRLTVL.

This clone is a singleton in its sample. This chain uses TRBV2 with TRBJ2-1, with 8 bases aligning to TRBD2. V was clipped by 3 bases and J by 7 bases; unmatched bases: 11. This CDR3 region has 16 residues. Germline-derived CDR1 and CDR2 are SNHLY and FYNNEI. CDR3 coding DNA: TGTGCCAGCAGTGATTCTCGGGGGGGCCGGGGAAATGAGCAGTTCTTC. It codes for CASSDSRGGRGNEQFF. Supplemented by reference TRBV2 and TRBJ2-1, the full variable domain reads EPEVTQTPSHQVTQMGQEVILRCVPISNHLYFYWYRQILGQKVEFLVSFYNNEISEKSEIFDDQFSVERPDGSNFTLKIRSTKLEDSAMYFCASSDSRGGRGNEQFFGPGTRLTVL.

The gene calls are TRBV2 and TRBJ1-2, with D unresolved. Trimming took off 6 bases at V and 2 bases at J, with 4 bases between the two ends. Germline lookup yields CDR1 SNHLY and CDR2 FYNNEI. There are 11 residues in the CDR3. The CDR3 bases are TGTGCCAGCAGCCAAAACTATGGCTACACCTTC. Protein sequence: CASSQNYGYTF. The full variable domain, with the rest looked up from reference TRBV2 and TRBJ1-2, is EPEVTQTPSHQVTQMGQEVILRCVPISNHLYFYWYRQILGQKVEFLVSFYNNEISEKSEIFDDQFSVERPDGSNFTLKIRSTKLEDSAMYFCASSQNYGYTFGSGTRLTVV.

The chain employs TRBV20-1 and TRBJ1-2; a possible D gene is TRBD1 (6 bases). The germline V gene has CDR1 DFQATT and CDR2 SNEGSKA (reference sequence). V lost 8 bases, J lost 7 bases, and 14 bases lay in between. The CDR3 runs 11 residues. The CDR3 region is CSYRVKGGYTF. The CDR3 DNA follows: TGCAGTTACAGGGTCAAGGGTGGCTACACCTTC.

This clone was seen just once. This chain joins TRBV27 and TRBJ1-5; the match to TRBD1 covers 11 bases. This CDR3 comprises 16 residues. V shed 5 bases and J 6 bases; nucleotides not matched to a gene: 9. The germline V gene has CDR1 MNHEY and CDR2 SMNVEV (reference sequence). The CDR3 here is CASSPGQGVPVQPQHF. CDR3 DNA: TGTGCCAGCAGTCCGGGACAGGGGGTTCCCGTTCAGCCCCAGCATTTT.

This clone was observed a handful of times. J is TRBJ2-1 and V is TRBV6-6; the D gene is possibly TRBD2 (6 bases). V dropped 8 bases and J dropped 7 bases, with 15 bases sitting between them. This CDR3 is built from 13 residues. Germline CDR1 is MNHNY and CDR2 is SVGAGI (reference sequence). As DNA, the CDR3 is TGTGCCAGCTCCTCGTTGGGGGGTAATGAGCAGTTCTTC. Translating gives CASSSLGGNEQFF.

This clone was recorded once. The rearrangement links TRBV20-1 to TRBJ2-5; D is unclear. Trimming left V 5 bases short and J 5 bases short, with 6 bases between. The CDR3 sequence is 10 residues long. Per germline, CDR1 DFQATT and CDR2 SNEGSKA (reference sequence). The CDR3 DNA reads TGCAGTGCTGGCTGGGAGACCCAGTACTTC. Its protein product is CSAGWETQYF.

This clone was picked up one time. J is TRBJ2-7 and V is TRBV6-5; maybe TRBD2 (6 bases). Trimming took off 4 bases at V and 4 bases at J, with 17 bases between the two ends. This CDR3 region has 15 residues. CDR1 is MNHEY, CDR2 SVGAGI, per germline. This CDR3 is CASSFTIGEVYEQYF. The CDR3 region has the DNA TGTGCCAGCAGTTTCACGATTGGGGAGGTATACGAGCAGTACTTC.

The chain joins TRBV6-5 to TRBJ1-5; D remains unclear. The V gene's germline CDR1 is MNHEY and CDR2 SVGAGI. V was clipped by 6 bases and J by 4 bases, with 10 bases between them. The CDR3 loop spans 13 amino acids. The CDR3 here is CASRIQRNQPQHF. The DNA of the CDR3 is TGTGCCAGCAGAATACAGCGGAATCAGCCCCAGCATTTT.

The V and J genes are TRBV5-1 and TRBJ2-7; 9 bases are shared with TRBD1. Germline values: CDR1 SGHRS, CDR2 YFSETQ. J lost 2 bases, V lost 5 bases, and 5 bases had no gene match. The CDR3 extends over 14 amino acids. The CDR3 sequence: CASRAGTGTYEQYF. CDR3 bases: TGCGCCAGCAGGGCCGGGACAGGGACCTACGAGCAGTACTTC.

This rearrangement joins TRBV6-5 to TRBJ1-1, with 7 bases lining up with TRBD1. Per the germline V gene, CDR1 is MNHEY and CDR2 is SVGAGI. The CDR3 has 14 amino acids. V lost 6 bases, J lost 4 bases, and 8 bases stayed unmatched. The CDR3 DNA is TGTGCCAGCAGAACCGACAGGGATCGCACTGAAGCTTTCTTT. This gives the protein CASRTDRDRTEAFF.

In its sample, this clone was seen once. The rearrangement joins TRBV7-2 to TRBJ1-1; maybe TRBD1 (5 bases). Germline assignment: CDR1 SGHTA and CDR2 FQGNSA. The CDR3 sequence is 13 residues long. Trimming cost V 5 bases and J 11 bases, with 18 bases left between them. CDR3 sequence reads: CASSNRQMGTAFF. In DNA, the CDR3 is TGTGCCAGCAGCAACCGACAGATGGGTACCGCTTTCTTT.

The CDR3 nucleotides read TGTGCCAGCAGCGAAACTAGCAATGAGCAGTTCTTC. Protein: CASSETSNEQFF. The chain is built from TRBV9 and TRBJ2-1; D is perhaps TRBD2 (5 bases). Per the germline V gene, CDR1 is SGDLS and CDR2 is YYNGEE. V was pared by 3 bases and J by 6 bases, with 7 bases between. CDR3 length equals 12 residues.

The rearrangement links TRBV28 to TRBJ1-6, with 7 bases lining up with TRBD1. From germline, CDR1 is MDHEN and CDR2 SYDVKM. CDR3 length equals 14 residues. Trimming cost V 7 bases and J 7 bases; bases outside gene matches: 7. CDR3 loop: CASTPGGINSPLHF. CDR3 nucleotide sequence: TGTGCCAGCACCCCAGGGGGGATCAATTCACCCCTCCACTTT.

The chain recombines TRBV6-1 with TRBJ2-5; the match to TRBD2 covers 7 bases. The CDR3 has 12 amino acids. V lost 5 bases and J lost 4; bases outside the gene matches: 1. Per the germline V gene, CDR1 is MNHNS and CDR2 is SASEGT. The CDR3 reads CASSPSGETQYF. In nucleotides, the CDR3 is TGTGCCAGCAGTCCTAGCGGAGAGACCCAGTACTTC.

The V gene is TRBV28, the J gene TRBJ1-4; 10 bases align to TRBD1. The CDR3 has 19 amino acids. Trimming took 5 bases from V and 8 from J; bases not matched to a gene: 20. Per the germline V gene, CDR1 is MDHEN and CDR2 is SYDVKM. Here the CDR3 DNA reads TGTGCCAGCAGTCAATCGACCAGGACAGGGGGTACCCTTTGGGAAAAACTGTTTTTT. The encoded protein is CASSQSTRTGGTLWEKLFF. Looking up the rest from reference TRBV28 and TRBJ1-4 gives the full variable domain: DVKVTQSSRYLVKRTGEKVFLECVQDMDHENMFWYRQDPGLGLRLIYFSYDVKMKEKGDIPEGYSVSREKKERFSLILESASTNQTSMYLCASSQSTRTGGTLWEKLFFGSGTQLSVL.

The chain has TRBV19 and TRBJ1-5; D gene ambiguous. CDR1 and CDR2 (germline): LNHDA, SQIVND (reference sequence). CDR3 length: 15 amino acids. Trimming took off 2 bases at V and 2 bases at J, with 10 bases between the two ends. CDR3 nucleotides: TGTGCCAGTAGTATAAGGGCGGGAGGCAATCAGCCCCAGCATTTT. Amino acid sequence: CASSIRAGGNQPQHF.

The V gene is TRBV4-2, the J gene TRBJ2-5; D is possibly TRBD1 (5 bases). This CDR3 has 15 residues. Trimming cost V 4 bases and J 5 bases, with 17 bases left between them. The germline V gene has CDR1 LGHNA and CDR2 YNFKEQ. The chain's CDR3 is CASSRRARESETQYF. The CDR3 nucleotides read TGTGCCAGCAGCCGCCGGGCCAGGGAATCGGAGACCCAGTACTTC.

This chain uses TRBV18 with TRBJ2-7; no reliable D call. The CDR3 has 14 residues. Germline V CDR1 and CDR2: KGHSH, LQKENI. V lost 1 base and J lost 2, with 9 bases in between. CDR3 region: CASSPRENPYEQYF. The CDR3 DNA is TGTGCCAGCTCACCACGAGAAAACCCCTACGAGCAGTACTTC.

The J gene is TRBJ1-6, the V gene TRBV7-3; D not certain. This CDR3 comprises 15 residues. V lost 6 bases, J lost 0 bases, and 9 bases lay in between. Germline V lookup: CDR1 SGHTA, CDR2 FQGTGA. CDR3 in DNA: TGTGCCAGCAGGGCGGAGAGCTCCTATAATTCACCCCTCCACTTT. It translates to CASRAESSYNSPLHF.

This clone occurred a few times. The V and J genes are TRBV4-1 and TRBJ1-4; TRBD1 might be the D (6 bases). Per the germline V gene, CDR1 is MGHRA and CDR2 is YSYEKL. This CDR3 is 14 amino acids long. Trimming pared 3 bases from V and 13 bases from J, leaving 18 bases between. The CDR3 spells CASSQRTAVSGLFF. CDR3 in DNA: TGCGCCAGCAGCCAGAGGACAGCCGTAAGCGGACTGTTTTTT.

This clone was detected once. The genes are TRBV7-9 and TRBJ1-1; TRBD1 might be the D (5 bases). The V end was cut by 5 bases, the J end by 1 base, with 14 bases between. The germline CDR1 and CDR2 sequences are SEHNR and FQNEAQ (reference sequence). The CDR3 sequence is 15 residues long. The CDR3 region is CASSEARGGNTEAFF. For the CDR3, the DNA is TGTGCCAGCAGCGAGGCGCGGGGCGGGAACACTGAAGCTTTCTTT.

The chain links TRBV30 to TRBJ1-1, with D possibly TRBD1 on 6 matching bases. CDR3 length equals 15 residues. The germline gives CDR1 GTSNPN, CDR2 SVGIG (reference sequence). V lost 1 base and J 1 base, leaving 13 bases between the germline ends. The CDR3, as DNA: TGTGCCTGGAGTGGACGGGGGGGGCCGAACACTGAAGCTTTCTTT. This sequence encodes CAWSGRGGPNTEAFF.

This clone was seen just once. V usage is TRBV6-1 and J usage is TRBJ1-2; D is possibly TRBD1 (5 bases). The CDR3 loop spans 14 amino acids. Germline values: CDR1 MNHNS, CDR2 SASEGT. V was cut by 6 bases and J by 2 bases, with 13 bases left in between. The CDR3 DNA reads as TGTGCCAGCAGGGAGGGGAGGGTCAACTATGGCTACACCTTC. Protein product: CASREGRVNYGYTF.

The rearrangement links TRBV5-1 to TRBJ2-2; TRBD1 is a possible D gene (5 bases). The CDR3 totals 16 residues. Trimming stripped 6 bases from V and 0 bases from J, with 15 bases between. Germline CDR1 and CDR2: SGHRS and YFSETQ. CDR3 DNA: TGCGCCAGCACTCCTCCGGGCAGGGCGAACACCGGGGAGCTGTTTTTT. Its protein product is CASTPPGRANTGELFF.

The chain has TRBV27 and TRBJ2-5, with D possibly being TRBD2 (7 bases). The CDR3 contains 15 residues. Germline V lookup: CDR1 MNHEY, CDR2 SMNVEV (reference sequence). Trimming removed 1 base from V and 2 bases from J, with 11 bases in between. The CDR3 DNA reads TGTGCCAGCAGTTTATACAAGGGGGGGCAAGAGACCCAGTACTTC. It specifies CASSLYKGGQETQYF.

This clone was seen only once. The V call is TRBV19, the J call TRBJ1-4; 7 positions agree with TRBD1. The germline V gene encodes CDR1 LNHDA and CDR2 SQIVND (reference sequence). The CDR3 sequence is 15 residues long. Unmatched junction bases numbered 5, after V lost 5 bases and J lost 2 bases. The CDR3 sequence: CASSPLTGTNEKLFF. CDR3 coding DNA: TGTGCCAGTAGTCCCCTGACAGGGACTAATGAAAAACTGTTTTTT.

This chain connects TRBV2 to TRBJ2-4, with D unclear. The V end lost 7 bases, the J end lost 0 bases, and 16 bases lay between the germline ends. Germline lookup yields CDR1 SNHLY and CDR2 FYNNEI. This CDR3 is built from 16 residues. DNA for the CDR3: TGTGCCAGCACAATTATGGCAGATATAGCCAAAAACATTCAGTACTTC. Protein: CASTIMADIAKNIQYF.

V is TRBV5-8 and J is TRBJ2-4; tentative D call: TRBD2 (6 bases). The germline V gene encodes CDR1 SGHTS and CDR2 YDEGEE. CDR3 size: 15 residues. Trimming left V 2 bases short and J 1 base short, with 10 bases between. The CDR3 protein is CASSFRGMAKNIQYF. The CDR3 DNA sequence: TGTGCCAGCAGCTTCCGGGGGATGGCCAAAAACATTCAGTACTTC.